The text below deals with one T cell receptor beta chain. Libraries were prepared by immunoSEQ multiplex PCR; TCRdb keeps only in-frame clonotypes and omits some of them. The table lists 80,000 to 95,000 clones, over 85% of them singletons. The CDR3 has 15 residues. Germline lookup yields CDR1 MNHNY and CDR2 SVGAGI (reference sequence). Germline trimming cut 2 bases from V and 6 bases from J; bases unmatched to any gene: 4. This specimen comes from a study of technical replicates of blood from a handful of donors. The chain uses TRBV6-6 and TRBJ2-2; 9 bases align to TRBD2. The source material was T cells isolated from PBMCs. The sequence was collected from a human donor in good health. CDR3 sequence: CASSYSSGRSGELFF. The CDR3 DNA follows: TGTGCCAGCAGTTACAGCAGCGGGAGGTCCGGGGAGCTGTTTTTT.